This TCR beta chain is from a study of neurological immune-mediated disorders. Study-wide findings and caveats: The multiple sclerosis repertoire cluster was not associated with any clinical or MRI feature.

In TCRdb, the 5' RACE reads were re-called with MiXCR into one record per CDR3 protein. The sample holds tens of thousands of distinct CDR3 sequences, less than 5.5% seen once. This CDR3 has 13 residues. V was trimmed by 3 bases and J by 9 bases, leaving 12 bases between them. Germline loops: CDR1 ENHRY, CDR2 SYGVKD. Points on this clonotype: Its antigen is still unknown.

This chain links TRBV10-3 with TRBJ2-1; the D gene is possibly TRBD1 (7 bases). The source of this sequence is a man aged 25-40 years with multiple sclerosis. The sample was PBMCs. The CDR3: CAISDRQGGEQFF. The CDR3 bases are TGTGCCATCAGTGATCGACAGGGAGGTGAGCAGTTCTTC.